Sequencing of this T cell receptor (beta chain) was carried out in a study of T cells in localized non-small cell lung cancer. Concerning this clone itself: Its specificity is unknown.

The table came from immunoSEQ multiplex PCR; TCRdb's copy has only in-frame clones and leaves some out. This table holds under 45,000 clones, 75% to 85% found once. CDR3 size: 16 residues. V was clipped by 2 bases and J by 4 bases, with 18 bases between them. CDR1 is SGHRS and CDR2 is YFSETQ in the germline V gene. Study-wide points: Only one tumor region went through sequencing, so heterogeneity may still be there. Longer overall survival was linked to higher blood T cell density. Measurement of T cell clonality placed uninvolved adjacent lung highest, above the level in tumor. In adjacent lung, a median approximately 60 of the top 100 tumor clones were found.

This chain joins TRBV5-1 and TRBJ1-1; TRBD1 might be the D (5 bases). Source: PBMCs, taken before any cancer treatment. This receptor was obtained from a man between 40 and 70 years old with stage II lung adenocarcinoma. The CDR3 nucleotides read TGCGCCAGCAGCTTTGGCCGAGGGGCGAGGGGCACTGAAGCTTTCTTT. It is translated as CASSFGRGARGTEAFF. Full variable domain (rest looked up from reference TRBV5-1 and TRBJ1-1): KAGVTQTPRYLIKTRGQQVTLSCSPISGHRSVSWYQQTPGQGLQFLFEYFSETQRNKGNFPGRFSGRQFSNSRSEMNVSTLELGDSALYLCASSFGRGARGTEAFFGQGTRLTVV.